This record covers a single T cell receptor (beta chain). CDR3 size: 11 residues. Trimming left V 4 bases short and J 5 bases short, with 5 bases between. CDR1 and CDR2 (germline): MDHEN, SYDVKM. This entry comes from a study of blood T cell repertoires in COVID-19. About the research overall: The analysed material was cDNA or gDNA that came from T cells, B-cell-depleted T cells, or PBMCs.

As handled by the study authors: Scientists estimated how many nucleated cells there were by amplifying reference gene primers. Assay: immunoSEQ multiplex PCR; the TCRdb copy retains only in-frame clones and omits some. V and J calls and clone size are as listed in that table; D and trimming were resolved from the DNA. The repertoire holds a few hundred thousand clones, with around 83% as singletons. The rearrangement uses TRBV28 and TRBJ1-1; no clear D gene. The receptor's source is a woman aged 40 to 50 who had recovered from COVID-19. Sequenced: peripheral blood. CDR3 coding DNA: TGTGCCAGCAGTTGGAGGACTGAAGCTTTCTTT. Its translation is CASSWRTEAFF.